Listed below are T cell receptor beta chains from one sample, sequenced in a study of CD8 T cells in ankylosing spondylitis. MiXCR, applied by TCRdb to the 5' RACE reads, yields one record per CDR3 protein. The data show a few hundred thousand distinct CDR3 sequences, less than 25% seen once. The material sequenced was blood, either unsorted or a sorted T cell fraction (not recorded which). The receptor set was obtained from a female donor with ankylosing spondylitis or in good health (not recorded which). Each CDR3 is given with its conserved first and last residue. D genes are given only for firm matches. Clone size is stated in some rows and not others, as once, few, many or a class when expanded.

V gene	J gene	clone size	D gene	CDR3 protein	CDR3 DNA
TRBV4-3	TRBJ2-1	-	-	CASSQRYNEQFF	TGCGCCAGCAGCCAAAGATACAATGAGCAGTTCTTC
TRBV5-1	TRBJ2-1	-	-	CASSLRQGVGGEQFF	TGCGCCAGCAGCCTGAGGCAGGGGGTCGGGGGAGAGCAGTTCTTC
TRBV25-1	TRBJ2-2	few	-	CASTPYENTGELFF	TGTGCCAGCACACCCTACGAGAACACCGGGGAGCTGTTTTTT
TRBV2	TRBJ2-7	-	-	CASIEGSPYEQYF	TGTGCCAGCATCGAGGGCAGCCCCTACGAGCAGTACTTC
TRBV5-1	TRBJ2-3	-	TRBD2	CASSPLVAGLGTDTQYF	TGCGCCAGCAGCCCCCTTGTAGCGGGATTGGGGACAGATACGCAGTATTTT
TRBV12-3/TRBV12-4	TRBJ1-1	few	-	CASSLGSMLGGTEAFF	TGTGCCAGCAGTCTGGGCTCAATGTTGGGGGGCACTGAAGCTTTCTTT
TRBV6-1	TRBJ2-3	-	TRBD2	CASGRAGGPVDTQYF	TGTGCTTCCGGTCGAGCGGGAGGGCCCGTAGATACGCAGTATTTT
TRBV5-1	TRBJ2-5	many	-	CASSLDEGTPGQETQYF	TGCGCCAGCAGCTTGGATGAGGGGACACCCGGACAAGAGACCCAGTACTTC
TRBV12-3/TRBV12-4	TRBJ1-3	few	-	CASSTRAGNTIYF	TGTGCCAGCAGTACGCGGGCTGGAAACACCATATATTTT
TRBV20-1	TRBJ2-1	few	TRBD2	CSARRPTLLAGEDEQFF	TGCAGTGCTAGGCGCCCAACCTTACTAGCGGGAGAGGATGAGCAGTTCTTC
TRBV29-1	TRBJ1-2	-	-	CSAYLSGGYTF	TGCAGCGCATACCTGAGTGGAGGCTACACCTTC
TRBV6-5	TRBJ2-6	-	TRBD1	CASSYIGGRVTSGANVLTF	TGTGCCAGCAGTTATATAGGGGGCAGGGTAACCTCTGGGGCCAACGTCCTGACTTTC
TRBV30	TRBJ2-1	-	TRBD1	CAWSPGTASYNEQFF	TGTGCCTGGAGTCCCGGGACAGCCTCCTACAATGAGCAGTTCTTC
TRBV6-5	TRBJ2-7	-	TRBD2	CASSYSGTSGHLLSYEQYF	TGTGCCAGCAGTTACTCCGGGACTAGCGGGCACTTACTCTCCTACGAGCAGTACTTC
TRBV3-1	TRBJ2-7	-	-	CASSQGMGGGQYF	TGTGCCAGCAGCCAAGGAATGGGGGGCGGGCAGTACTTC
TRBV20-1	TRBJ2-4	many	TRBD2	CSARDASGSKNIQYF	TGCAGTGCTAGAGATGCTAGCGGGAGTAAGAACATTCAGTACTTC
TRBV12-3/TRBV12-4	TRBJ2-1	-	TRBD2	CASSPRGSGRRNEQFF	TGTGCCAGCAGTCCAAGGGGCAGCGGGAGGCGGAATGAGCAGTTCTTC
TRBV12-3/TRBV12-4	TRBJ1-1	few	-	CASGPVRSGEAFF	TGTGCCAGCGGACCGGTTCGTTCAGGTGAAGCTTTCTTT
TRBV6-5	TRBJ1-1	few	-	CASSYSIGTNTEAFF	TGTGCCAGCAGTTACTCGATCGGTACGAACACTGAAGCTTTCTTT
TRBV6-1	TRBJ2-7	few	-	CASGGIAREQYF	TGTGCCAGCGGAGGGATTGCGCGGGAGCAGTACTTC
TRBV25-1	TRBJ2-7	-	-	CASSDNPATYEQYF	TGTGCCAGCAGTGATAATCCGGCAACCTACGAGCAGTACTTC
TRBV12-3/TRBV12-4	TRBJ1-4	few	-	CASTIGAGDASVLFF	TGTGCCAGCACTATAGGGGCCGGGGACGCTTCTGTACTGTTTTTT
TRBV7-2	TRBJ2-7	-	-	CASSPSEYSYEQYF	TGTGCCAGCAGCCCGAGTGAGTACTCCTACGAGCAGTACTTC
TRBV12-3/TRBV12-4	TRBJ2-2	few	-	CASSFTLTALNTGELFF	TGTGCCAGCAGCTTCACCTTGACAGCCCTGAACACCGGGGAGCTGTTTTTT
TRBV19	TRBJ2-6	-	-	CASSMWNGANVLTF	TGTGCCAGTAGTATGTGGAATGGGGCCAACGTCCTGACTTTC
TRBV7-2	TRBJ2-1	-	-	CASRREGLAEQFF	TGTGCCAGCAGGCGAGAGGGTCTAGCCGAGCAGTTCTTC
TRBV4-2	TRBJ2-7	-	TRBD2	CASSLHPTSAPYEQYF	TGTGCCAGCAGCCTTCACCCCACTAGCGCTCCCTACGAGCAGTACTTC
TRBV10-3	TRBJ1-1	-	TRBD1	CAISTGDRPGGEAFF	TGTGCCATCAGTACCGGGGACAGGCCCGGGGGTGAAGCTTTCTTT
TRBV4-3	TRBJ1-2	few	-	CASSQDKSANYGYTF	TGCGCCAGCAGCCAAGACAAAAGCGCTAACTATGGCTACACCTTC
TRBV10-3	TRBJ1-1	few	TRBD1	CAISARQGEAFF	TGTGCCATCAGCGCTCGACAGGGGGAAGCTTTCTTT
TRBV7-8	TRBJ2-5	-	TRBD2	CASSPGVQREAGETQYF	TGTGCCAGCAGTCCAGGGGTGCAGCGGGAGGCGGGAGAGACCCAGTACTTC
TRBV5-4	TRBJ2-1	few	-	CASSPPDLHNEQFF	TGTGCCAGCAGCCCGCCCGACCTCCACAATGAGCAGTTCTTC
TRBV12-3/TRBV12-4	TRBJ1-2	many	-	CASSLRQGFIYGYTF	TGTGCCAGCAGTCTGCGCCAGGGGTTTATCTATGGCTACACCTTC